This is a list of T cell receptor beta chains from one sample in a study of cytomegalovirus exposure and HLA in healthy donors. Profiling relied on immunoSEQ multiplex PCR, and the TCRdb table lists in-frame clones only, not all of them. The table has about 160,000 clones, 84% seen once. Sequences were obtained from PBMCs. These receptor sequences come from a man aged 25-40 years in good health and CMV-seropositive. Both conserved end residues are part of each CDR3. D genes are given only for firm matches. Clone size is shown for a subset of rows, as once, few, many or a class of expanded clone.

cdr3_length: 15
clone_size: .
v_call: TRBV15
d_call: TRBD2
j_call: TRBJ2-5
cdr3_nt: TGTGCCACCAGCAAAGGACTAGAGCCACAAGAGACCCAGTACTTC
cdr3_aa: CATSKGLEPQETQYF

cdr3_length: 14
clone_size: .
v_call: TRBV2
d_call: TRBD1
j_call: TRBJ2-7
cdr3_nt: TGTGCCAGCAAGGCGGGACAGGGCTCCTACGAGCAGTACTTC
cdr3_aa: CASKAGQGSYEQYF

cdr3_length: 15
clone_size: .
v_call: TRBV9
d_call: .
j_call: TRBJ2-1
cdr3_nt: TGTGCCAGCACTCAAGGAGGGAGCTCCTACAATGAGCAGTTCTTC
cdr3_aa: CASTQGGSSYNEQFF

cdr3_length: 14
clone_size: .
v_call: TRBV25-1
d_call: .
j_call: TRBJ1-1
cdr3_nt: TGTGCCAGCAGTGAATCCGACTCACAGGGCAGAGCTTTCTTT
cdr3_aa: CASSESDSQGRAFF

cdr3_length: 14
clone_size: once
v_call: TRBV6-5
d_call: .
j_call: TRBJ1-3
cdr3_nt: TGTGCCAGCAGTTACGGAGAGTCTGGAAACACCATATATTTT
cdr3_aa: CASSYGESGNTIYF

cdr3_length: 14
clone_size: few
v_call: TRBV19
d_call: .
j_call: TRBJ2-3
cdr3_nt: TGTGCCAGTAGTAGCGGGTCGGGGACAGATACGCAGTATTTT
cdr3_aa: CASSSGSGTDTQYF

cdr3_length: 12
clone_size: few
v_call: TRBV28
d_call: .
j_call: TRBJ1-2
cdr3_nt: TGTGCCAGCAGATCGGGGGGCTATGGCTACACCTTC
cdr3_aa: CASRSGGYGYTF

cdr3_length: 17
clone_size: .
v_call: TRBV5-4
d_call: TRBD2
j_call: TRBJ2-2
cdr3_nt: TGTGCCAGCAGAGCGGGACTAGCGGGAGGAGAGACCGGGGAGCTGTTTTTT
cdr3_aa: CASRAGLAGGETGELFF

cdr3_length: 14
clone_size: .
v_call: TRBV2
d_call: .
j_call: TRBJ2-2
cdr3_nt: TGTGCCAGCAGTATAGCCCTGAACACCGGGGAGCTGTTTTTT
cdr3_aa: CASSIALNTGELFF

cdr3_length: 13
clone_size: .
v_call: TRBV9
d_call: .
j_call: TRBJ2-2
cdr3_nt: TGTGCCAGCAGCGTAGGGCAGACCGGGGAGCTGTTTTTT
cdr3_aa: CASSVGQTGELFF

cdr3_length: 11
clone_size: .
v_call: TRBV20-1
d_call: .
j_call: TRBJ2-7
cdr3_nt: TGCAGTGCTGTACAGGGCTACGAGCAGTACTTC
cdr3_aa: CSAVQGYEQYF

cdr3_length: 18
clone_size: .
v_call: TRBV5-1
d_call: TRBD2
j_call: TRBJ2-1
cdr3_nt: TGCGCCAGCAGATCTGGGAGTGGTGCGGGAGGGCCCTCTGCTGAGCAGTTCTTC
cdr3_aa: CASRSGSGAGGPSAEQFF

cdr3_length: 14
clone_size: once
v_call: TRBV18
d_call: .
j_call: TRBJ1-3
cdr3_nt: TGTGCCAGCTCACCTGGGGGGAGTGGAAACACCATATATTTT
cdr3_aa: CASSPGGSGNTIYF

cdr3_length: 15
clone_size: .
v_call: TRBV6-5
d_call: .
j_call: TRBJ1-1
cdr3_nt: TGTGCCAGCAGTTACTCTACAGGAAGAGGTACTGAAGCTTTCTTT
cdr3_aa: CASSYSTGRGTEAFF

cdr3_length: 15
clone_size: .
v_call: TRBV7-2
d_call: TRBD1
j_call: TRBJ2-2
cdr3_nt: TGTGCCAGCAGCTCCCGGACAGGGGTCACCGGGGAGCTGTTTTTT
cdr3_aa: CASSSRTGVTGELFF

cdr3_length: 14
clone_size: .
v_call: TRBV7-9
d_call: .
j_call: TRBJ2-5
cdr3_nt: TGTGCCAGCAGCCCGCCCGGGGGTCCGGAGACCCAGTACTTC
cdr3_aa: CASSPPGGPETQYF

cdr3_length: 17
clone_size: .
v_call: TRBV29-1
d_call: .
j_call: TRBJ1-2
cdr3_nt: TGCAGCGTTGACTTAGCGGGTCTCAGGGAGGGGGACTATGGCTACACCTTC
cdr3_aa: CSVDLAGLREGDYGYTF

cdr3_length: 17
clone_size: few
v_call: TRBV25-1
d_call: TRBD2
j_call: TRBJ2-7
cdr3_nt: TGTGCCAGCAGTGAATATAAAGGAGCGGGGGCGGGCTACGAGCAGTACTTC
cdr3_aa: CASSEYKGAGAGYEQYF

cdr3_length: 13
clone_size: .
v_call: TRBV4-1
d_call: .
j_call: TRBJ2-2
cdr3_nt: TGCGCCAGCAGCCAAGAGAGGGCCGGGGAGCTGTTTTTT
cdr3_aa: CASSQERAGELFF

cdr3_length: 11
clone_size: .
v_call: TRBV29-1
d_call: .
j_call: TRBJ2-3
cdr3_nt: TGCAGCGTTGAAGTGCGGGATACGCAGTATTTT
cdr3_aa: CSVEVRDTQYF

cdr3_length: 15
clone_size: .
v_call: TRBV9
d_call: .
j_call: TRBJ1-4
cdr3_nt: TGTGCCAGCAGCAGAGGATCAGGGGCTGGAAAAAAACTGTTTTTT
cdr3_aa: CASSRGSGAGKKLFF

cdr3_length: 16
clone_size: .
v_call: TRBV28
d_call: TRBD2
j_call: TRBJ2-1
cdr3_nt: TGTGCCATTTCATACACGGGAGGGGGGGAATACAATGAGCAGTTCTTC
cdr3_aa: CAISYTGGGEYNEQFF

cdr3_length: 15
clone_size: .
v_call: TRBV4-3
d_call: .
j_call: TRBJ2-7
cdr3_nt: TGCGCCAGCAGCCAAGAGGGCAGGGGATCCTACGAGCAGTACTTC
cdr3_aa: CASSQEGRGSYEQYF

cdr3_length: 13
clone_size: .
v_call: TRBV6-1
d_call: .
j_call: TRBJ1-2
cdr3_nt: TGTGCCAGCAGTGAACAGGGATTCTATGGCTACACCTTC
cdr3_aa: CASSEQGFYGYTF

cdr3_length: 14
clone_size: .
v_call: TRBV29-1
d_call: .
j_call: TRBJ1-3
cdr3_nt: TGCAGCGCCGTGTCGGGGATCTCTGGAAACACCATATATTTT
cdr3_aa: CSAVSGISGNTIYF

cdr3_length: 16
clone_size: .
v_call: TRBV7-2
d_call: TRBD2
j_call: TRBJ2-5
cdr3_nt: TGTGCCAGCAGCCTCACCGGGACTAGCGGACAAGAGACCCAGTACTTC
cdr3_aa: CASSLTGTSGQETQYF

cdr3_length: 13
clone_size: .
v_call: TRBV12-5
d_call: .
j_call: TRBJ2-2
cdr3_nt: TGTGCTAGTGGTTTCAGAGGTACCGGGGAGCTGTTTTTT
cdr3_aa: CASGFRGTGELFF

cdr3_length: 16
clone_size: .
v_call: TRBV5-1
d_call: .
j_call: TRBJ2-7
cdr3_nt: TGCGCCAGCAGCTTGGCGGGGGGCGTAGGCTCCTACGAGCAGTACTTC
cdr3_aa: CASSLAGGVGSYEQYF

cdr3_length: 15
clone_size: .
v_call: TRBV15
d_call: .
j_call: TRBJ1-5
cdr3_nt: TGTGCCACCAGCACCGGGAGGCAGCTAAATCAGCCCCAGCATTTT
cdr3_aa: CATSTGRQLNQPQHF

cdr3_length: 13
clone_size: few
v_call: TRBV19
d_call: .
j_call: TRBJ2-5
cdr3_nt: TGTGCCAGTACCCCGACAGGGAGGGAGACCCAGTACTTC
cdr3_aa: CASTPTGRETQYF

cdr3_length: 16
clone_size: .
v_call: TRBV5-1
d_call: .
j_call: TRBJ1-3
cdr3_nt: TGCGCCAGCAGCTTGGCTCAGATTTCGAGGGAAGGCGCCATATATTTT
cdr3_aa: CASSLAQISREGAIYF

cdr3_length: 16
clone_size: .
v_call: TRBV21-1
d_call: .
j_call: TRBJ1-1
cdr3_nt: TGTGCCAGCAGCAATCTGGGATCGGGGATGAACACTGAAGCTTTCTTT
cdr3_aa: CASSNLGSGMNTEAFF

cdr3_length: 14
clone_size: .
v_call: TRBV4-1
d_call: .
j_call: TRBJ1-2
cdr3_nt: TGCGCCAGCAGCCAAGAAATGGACAGTCGGGGCTACACCTTC
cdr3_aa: CASSQEMDSRGYTF

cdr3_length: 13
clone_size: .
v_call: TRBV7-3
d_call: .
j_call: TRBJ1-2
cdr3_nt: TGTGCCAGCAGCTTGCAACAGGGTGATGGCTACACCTTC
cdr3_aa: CASSLQQGDGYTF

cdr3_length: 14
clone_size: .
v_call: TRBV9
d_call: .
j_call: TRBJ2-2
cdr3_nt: TGTGCCAGCAGCTTGGGCTATAACACCGGGGAGCTGTTTTTT
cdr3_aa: CASSLGYNTGELFF

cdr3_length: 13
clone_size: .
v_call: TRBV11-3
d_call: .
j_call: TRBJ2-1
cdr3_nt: TGTGCCAGCAGCTTAGGGACAGCCACTGAGCAGTTCTTC
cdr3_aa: CASSLGTATEQFF

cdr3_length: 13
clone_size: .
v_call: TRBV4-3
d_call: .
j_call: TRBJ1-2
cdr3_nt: TGCGCCAGCAGCCAGGGCAACACCTATGGCTACACCTTC
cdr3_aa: CASSQGNTYGYTF

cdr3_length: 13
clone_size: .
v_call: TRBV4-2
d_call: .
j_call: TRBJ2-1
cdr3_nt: TGTGCCAGCAGCCAAGAGAAATCGGGGGAGCAGTTCTTC
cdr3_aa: CASSQEKSGEQFF

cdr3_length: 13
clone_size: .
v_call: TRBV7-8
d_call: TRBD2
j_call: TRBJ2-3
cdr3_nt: TGTGCCGGGACTAGCGGGAGGAGAGATACGCAGTATTTT
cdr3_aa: CAGTSGRRDTQYF

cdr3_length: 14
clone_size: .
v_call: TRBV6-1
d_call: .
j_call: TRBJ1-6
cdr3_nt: TGTGCCAGCAGTAAGCTCTCCTATAATTCACCCCTCCACTTT
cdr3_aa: CASSKLSYNSPLHF

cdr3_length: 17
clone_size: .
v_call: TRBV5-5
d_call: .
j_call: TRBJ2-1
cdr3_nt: TGTGCCAGCAGCGCCGGTGTAGGCGGTCGATCCTACAATGAGCAGTTCTTC
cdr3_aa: CASSAGVGGRSYNEQFF

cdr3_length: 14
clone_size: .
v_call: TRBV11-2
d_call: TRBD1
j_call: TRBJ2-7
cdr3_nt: TGTGCCAGCAGCTCGGGACAGGGGGCTTACGAGCAGTACTTC
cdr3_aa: CASSSGQGAYEQYF

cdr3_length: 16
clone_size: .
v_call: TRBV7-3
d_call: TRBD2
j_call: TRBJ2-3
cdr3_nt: TGTGCCAGCAGCTTAGGAGGGACTAGCGGGACAGATACGCAGTATTTT
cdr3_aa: CASSLGGTSGTDTQYF

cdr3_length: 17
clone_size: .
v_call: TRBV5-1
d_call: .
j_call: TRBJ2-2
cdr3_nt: TGCGCCAGCAGCTTAGGGCCCAACGCGGGGAACACCGGGGAGCTGTTTTTT
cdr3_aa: CASSLGPNAGNTGELFF

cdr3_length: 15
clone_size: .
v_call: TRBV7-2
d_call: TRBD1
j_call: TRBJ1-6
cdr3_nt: TGTGCCAGCAGCTTACACGGACAGGGCCAATCACCCCTCCACTTT
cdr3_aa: CASSLHGQGQSPLHF

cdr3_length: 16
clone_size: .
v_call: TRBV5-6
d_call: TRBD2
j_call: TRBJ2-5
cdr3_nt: TGTGCCAGCAGCCCGAGAACTAGCGGGAGAGGAGAGACCCAGTACTTC
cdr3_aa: CASSPRTSGRGETQYF

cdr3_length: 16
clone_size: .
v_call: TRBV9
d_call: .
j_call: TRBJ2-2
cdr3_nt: TGTGCCAGCAGCGTGAGTATGCAGGGCGGAACCGGGGAGCTGTTTTTT
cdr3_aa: CASSVSMQGGTGELFF

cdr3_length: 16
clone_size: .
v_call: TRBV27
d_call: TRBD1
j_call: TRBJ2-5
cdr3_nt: TGTGCCAGCAGTTTACGTAGGACAGGGTCTCCAGAGACCCAGTACTTC
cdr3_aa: CASSLRRTGSPETQYF

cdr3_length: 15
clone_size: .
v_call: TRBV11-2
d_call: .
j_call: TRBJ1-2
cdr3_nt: TGTGCCAGCAGCTTTACCCGGACAGCCGAATATGGCTACACCTTC
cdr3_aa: CASSFTRTAEYGYTF